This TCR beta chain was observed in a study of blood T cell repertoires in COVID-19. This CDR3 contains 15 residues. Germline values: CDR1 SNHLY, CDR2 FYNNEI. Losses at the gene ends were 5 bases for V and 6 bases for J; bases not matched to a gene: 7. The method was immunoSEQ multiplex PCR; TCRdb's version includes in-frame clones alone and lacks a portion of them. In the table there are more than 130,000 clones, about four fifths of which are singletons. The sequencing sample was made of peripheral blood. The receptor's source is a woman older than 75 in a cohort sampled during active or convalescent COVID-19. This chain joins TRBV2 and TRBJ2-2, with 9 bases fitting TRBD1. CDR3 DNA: TGTGCCAGCAGTATTCGGGACAGGGCTGCCGGGGAGCTGTTTTTT. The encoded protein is CASSIRDRAAGELFF.